This T cell receptor (beta chain) was found in a study of CD8+CD57+ T cells in acquired aplastic anemia. Study overall: The average read count for CD4+ cells in healthy donors was around 11 million. Overall study findings and caveats: Sharing between patients and controls was observed for twenty-nine CD8+ CDR3 sequences.

TCR beta VDJ and CDR3 profiling used genomic DNA as template. In TCRdb, the reads were re-called with MiXCR into one record per CDR3 protein. The data contain 40,000 to 45,000 distinct CDR3 sequences, approximately 71% of them singletons. The V gene lost 5 bases and the J gene lost 5 bases, with 18 bases spanning the gap. The CDR3 covers 15 residues. CDR1 and CDR2 from the germline V gene are SGHVS and FNYEAQ. In this sample, this clonotype turned up a few times. The antigen is undetermined. This receptor was obtained from a human donor in good health, serving as a control. Sequenced: sorted CD4+, CD8+, or CD8+CD57+ T cells (not recorded which) from PBMCs. V usage is TRBV7-6 and J usage is TRBJ2-5; either TRBD1 or TRBD2 may fit D (6 bases each). As DNA, the CDR3 is TGTGCCAGCAGCCCGCGTTGGGGGGCCGGGGAGACCCAGTACTTC. Protein sequence: CASSPRWGAGETQYF.